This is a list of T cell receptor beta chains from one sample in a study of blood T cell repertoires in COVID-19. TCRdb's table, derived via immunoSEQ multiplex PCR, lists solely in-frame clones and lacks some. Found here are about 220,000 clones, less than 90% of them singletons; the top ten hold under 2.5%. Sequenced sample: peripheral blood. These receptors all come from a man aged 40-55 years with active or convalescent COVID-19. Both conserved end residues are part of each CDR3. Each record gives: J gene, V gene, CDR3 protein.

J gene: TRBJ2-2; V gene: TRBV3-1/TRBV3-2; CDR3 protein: CASSLLRGYVTGELFF
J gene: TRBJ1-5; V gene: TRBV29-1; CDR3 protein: CSVQGGSSQPQHF
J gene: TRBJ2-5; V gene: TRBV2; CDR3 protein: CASSEGTGQETQYF
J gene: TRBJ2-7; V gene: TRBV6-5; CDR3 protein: CASSYSGTGEYEQYF
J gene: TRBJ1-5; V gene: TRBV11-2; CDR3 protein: CASSLGGERNQPQHF
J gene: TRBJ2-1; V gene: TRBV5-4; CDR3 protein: CASSLVDNEQFF
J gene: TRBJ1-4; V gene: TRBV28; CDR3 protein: CASSWTGLGTNEKLFF
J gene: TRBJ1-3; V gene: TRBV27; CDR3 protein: CASSLTWGPGNTIYF
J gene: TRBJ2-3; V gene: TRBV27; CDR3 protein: CASSPGTPLGPDTQYF
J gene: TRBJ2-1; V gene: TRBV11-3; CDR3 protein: CASSKRQGGSGDNEQFF
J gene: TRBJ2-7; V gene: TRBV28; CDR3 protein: CASRQTGISYEQYF
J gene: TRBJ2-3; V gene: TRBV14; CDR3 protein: CASSQYGGSSRDTQYF
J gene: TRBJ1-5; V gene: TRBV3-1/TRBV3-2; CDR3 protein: CASSQGTAGWPQHF
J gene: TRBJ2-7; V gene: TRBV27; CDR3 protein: CASSSGLAGAEQYF
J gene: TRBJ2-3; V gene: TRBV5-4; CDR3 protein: CASSSQSSTDTQYF
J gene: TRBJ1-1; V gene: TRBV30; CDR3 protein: CAWSLSQGRGNTEAFF
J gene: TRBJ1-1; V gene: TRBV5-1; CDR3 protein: CASSLYQGMNTEAFF
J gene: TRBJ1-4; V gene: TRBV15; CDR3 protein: CATSRDRNEKLFF
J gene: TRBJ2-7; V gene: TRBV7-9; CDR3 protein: CASSSRQGDFYEQYF
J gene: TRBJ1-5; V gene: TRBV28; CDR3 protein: CASRGGYSNQPQHF
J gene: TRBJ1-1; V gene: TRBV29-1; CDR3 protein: CSAGDSYTEAFF
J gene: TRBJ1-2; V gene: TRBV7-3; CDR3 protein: CASSRRGQSPNYGYTF
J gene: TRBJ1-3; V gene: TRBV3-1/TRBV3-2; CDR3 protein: CASSQGGAGNTIYF
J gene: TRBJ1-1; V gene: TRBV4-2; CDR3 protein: CASSTGTTLNTEAFF